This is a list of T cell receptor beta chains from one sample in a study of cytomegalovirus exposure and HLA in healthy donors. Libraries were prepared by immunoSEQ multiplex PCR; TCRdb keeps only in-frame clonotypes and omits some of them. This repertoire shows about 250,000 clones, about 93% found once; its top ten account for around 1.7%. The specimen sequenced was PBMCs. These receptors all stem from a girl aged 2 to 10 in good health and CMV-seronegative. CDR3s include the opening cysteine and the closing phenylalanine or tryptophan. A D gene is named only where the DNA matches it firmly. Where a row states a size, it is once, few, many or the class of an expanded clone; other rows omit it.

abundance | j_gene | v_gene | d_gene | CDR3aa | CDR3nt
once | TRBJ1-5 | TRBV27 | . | CASSLQVNQPQHF | TGTGCCAGCAGTTTACAGGTTAATCAGCCCCAGCATTTT
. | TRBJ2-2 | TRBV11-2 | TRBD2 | CASSTQRGNTGELFF | TGTGCCAGCAGCACCCAGCGGGGGAACACCGGGGAGCTGTTTTTT
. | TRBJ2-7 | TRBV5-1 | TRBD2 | CASSLGSGVTYEQYF | TGCGCCAGCAGTCTGGGTAGCGGGGTAACCTACGAGCAGTACTTC
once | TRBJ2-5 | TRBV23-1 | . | CASSQQAGYF | TGCGCCAGCAGTCAACAAGCGGGTTACTTC
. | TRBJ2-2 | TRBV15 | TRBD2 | CATGRPEGGVYTGELFF | TGTGCCACCGGCCGACCCGAGGGAGGGGTTTACACCGGGGAGCTGTTTTTT
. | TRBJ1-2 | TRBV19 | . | CATTGTPSDYYGYTF | TGTGCCACCACCGGGACACCGTCCGACTACTATGGCTACACCTTC
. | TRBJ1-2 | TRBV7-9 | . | CASSGLARLAYGYTF | TGTGCCAGCAGCGGACTAGCTAGGCTTGCCTATGGCTACACCTTC
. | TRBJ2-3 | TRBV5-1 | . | CASSFGNTDTQYF | TGCGCCAGCAGCTTCGGGAACACAGATACGCAGTATTTT
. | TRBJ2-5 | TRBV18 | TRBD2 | CASSPTSGEEQETQYF | TGTGCCAGCTCACCCACTAGCGGGGAAGAACAAGAGACCCAGTACTTC
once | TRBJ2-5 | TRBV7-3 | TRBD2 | CASSSSGTSRETQYF | TGTGCCAGCAGCTCTAGCGGGACTTCAAGAGAGACCCAGTACTTC
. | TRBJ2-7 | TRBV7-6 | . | CASSPYRVGEQYF | TGTGCCAGCAGCCCTTACAGGGTCGGCGAGCAGTACTTC
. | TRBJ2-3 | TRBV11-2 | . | CASSLRQESTDTQYF | TGTGCCAGCAGCTTAAGACAGGAAAGCACAGATACGCAGTATTTT
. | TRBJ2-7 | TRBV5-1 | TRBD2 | CASSLLERLAGGEQYF | TGCGCCAGCAGCTTGCTCGAGCGGCTAGCGGGAGGAGAGCAGTACTTC
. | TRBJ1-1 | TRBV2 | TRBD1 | CASSAIRQGNTEAFF | TGTGCCAGCAGTGCGATAAGACAGGGGAACACTGAAGCTTTCTTT
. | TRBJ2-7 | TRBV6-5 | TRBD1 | CASSYSDRFHEQYF | TGTGCCAGCAGTTATTCGGACAGGTTCCACGAGCAGTACTTC
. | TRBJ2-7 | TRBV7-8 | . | CASSLAQGPSYEQYF | TGTGCCAGCAGCTTAGCACAGGGACCATCCTACGAGCAGTACTTC
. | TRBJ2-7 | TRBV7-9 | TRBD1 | CASSLGDRGPYEQYF | TGTGCCAGCAGCTTAGGAGACAGGGGTCCCTACGAGCAGTACTTC
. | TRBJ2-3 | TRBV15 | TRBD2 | CATSRDWAGGGTDTQYF | TGTGCCACCAGCAGAGATTGGGCGGGAGGAGGCACAGATACGCAGTATTTT
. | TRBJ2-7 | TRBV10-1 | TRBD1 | CASSGQAADEQYF | TGCGCCAGCAGCGGACAGGCAGCGGACGAGCAGTACTTC
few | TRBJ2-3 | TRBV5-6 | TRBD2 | CASSRRTSGTDTQYF | TGTGCCAGCAGCAGGAGGACTAGCGGCACAGATACGCAGTATTTT
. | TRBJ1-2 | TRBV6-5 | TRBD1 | CASSFTGDYGYTF | TGTGCCAGCAGCTTTACAGGGGACTATGGCTACACCTTC
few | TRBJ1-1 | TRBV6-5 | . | CASRRGGARNTEAFF | TGTGCCAGCAGACGCGGGGGCGCGCGGAACACTGAAGCTTTCTTT
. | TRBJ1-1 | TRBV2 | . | CASRADSQGYAFF | TGTGCCAGCAGGGCCGACAGCCAGGGGTACGCTTTCTTT
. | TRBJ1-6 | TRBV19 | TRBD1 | CASTDGQGINSPLHF | TGTGCCAGCACTGACGGACAGGGGATTAATTCACCCCTCCACTTT